A single sample is the source of the 17 T cell receptor beta chains below, sequenced in a study of T-cell reconstitution after alpha-beta-depleted transplantation in children. Preparation of the TCRbeta library involved a method that used unique molecular identifiers. TCRdb itself ran the PCR reads through MiXCR, one entry per CDR3 protein. Counted here are some 830,000 distinct CDR3 sequences, roughly 15% occurring once; the ten biggest clones make up approximately 4.5%. The sequencing used PBMCs, mostly from graft donor cells, collected 360 days after TCRalphabeta/CD19-depleted stem cell transplant. The receptors stem from a male patient under 18 who had a stem cell transplant for acute lymphoblastic leukemia, so the T cells may come from the graft donor.

The V call is TRBV29-1, the J call TRBJ2-2; D unresolved. CDR1 and CDR2 (germline): SQVTM, ANQGSEA. This CDR3 contains 14 residues. V lost 6 bases and J lost 3, with 14 bases in between. This CDR3 is CSVYKWDYTGELFF. In DNA, the CDR3 is TGCAGCGTCTACAAATGGGATTACACCGGGGAGCTGTTTTTT.

This clonotype was detected once. The CDR3 region has the DNA TGTGCCAGCAGTTTGAATCGTCACCGCTCCTACGAGCAGTACTTC. As protein: CASSLNRHRSYEQYF. V gene TRBV27 combines with J gene TRBJ2-7, with D unclear. CDR1 is MNHEY and CDR2 is SMNVEV in the germline V gene (reference sequence). V gave up 3 bases and J gave up 0 bases, with 12 bases separating them. This CDR3 region has 15 residues.

The chain uses TRBV15 and TRBJ2-5; weak D call: TRBD2 (6 bases). Trimming took 5 bases from V and 5 from J, leaving 18 bases between them. This CDR3 region has 15 residues. In germline, CDR1 is LNHNV, CDR2 YYDKDF (reference sequence). The CDR3 region is CATSRTTGVGETQYF. For the CDR3, the DNA is TGTGCCACCAGCCGAACCACGGGAGTAGGGGAGACCCAGTACTTC. The variable domain in full, with the rest retrieved from reference TRBV15 and TRBJ2-5, is DAMVIQNPRYQVTQFGKPVTLSCSQTLNHNVMYWYQQKSSQAPKLLFHYYDKDFNNEADTPDNFQSRRPNTSFCFLDIRSPGLGDTAMYLCATSRTTGVGETQYFGPGTRLLVL.

This clonotype was seen a handful of times. The rearrangement links TRBV12-3 or TRBV12-4 to TRBJ1-1; D not resolved. This CDR3 has 15 amino acids. With 3 bases removed from V and 5 bases from J, the gap between germline ends came to 16 bases. CDR3 residues: CASSLGRERGTEAFF. CDR3 nucleotide sequence: TGTGCCAGCAGTTTGGGGAGGGAGCGAGGAACTGAAGCTTTCTTT.

The chain recombines TRBV27 with TRBJ2-2; TRBD2 matches 8 bases. This CDR3 contains 16 residues. Germline assignment: CDR1 MNHEY and CDR2 SMNVEV (reference sequence). Trimming took 2 bases from V and 4 from J; bases not matched to a gene: 6. The CDR3 nucleotides read TGTGCCAGCAGTTTACGGACTAGCAGGGGCACCGGGGAGCTGTTTTTT. Amino acid sequence: CASSLRTSRGTGELFF.

In regard to this clonotype: A much larger clone lies a single base off, so this may be a read error. V gene TRBV4-1 combines with J gene TRBJ2-5; D is possibly TRBD1 (6 bases). This CDR3 is 13 amino acids long. Germline CDR1 and CDR2: MGHRA and YSYEKL. The chain's CDR3 is CASSYRAQESQYF. The CDR3 DNA reads TGCGCCAGCAGCTACAGGGCTCAAGAGAGCCAGTACTTC.

The chain combines TRBV19 with TRBJ2-7; 10 bases align to TRBD2. The V gene end was trimmed by 3 bases and the J gene end by 4 bases; junction bases not matched to a gene: 6. The length of the CDR3 is 15 residues. Germline loops: CDR1 LNHDA, CDR2 SQIVND (reference sequence). CDR3 sequence: CASSIRPSGRYEQYF. Written as DNA, the CDR3 is TGTGCCAGTAGTATTAGGCCTAGCGGGAGATACGAGCAGTACTTC.

The chain links TRBV6-2 or TRBV6-3 to TRBJ2-1; D might be TRBD1 (5 bases). This CDR3 contains 14 residues. CDR1 is MNHEY, CDR2 SVGEGT, per germline. V lost 2 bases and J lost 7, with 12 bases in between. DNA of the CDR3: TGTGCCAGCAGTTACCTCCAGGGTGGTAATGAGCAGTTCTTC. Translation: CASSYLQGGNEQFF.

Only a few counts were recorded for this clonotype. The V gene is TRBV20-1, the J gene TRBJ1-1; D might be TRBD1 (5 bases). The CDR3 sequence is 13 residues long. CDR1 is DFQATT and CDR2 is SNEGSKA in the germline V gene (reference sequence). CDR3 in amino acids: CSLLLRGNTEAFF. The CDR3 DNA is TGCAGCCTCTTGTTGAGGGGTAACACTGAAGCTTTCTTT.

The sample holds a few counts of this clonotype. The genes are TRBV9 and TRBJ2-7, with D tentatively TRBD1 or TRBD2 (5 bases each). CDR1 is SGDLS, CDR2 YYNGEE, per germline. The CDR3 length is 14 residues. Trimming stripped 4 bases from V and 3 bases from J, with 14 bases between. DNA for the CDR3: TGTGCCAGCAGCCCATCTTTTGGGGGCTACGAGCAGTACTTC. Its translation is CASSPSFGGYEQYF.

This chain joins TRBV7-3 and TRBJ2-3; maybe TRBD2 (6 bases). Trimming removed 8 bases from V and 4 bases from J, with 16 bases in between. This CDR3 has 14 residues. The germline gives CDR1 SGHTA, CDR2 FQGTGA. CDR3 residues: CASGLLSGADTQYF. The CDR3, as DNA: TGTGCCAGCGGGCTCCTCTCGGGGGCAGATACGCAGTATTTT.

This clonotype appeared many times. The gene calls are TRBV5-1 and TRBJ2-7; tentatively, D is TRBD1 (6 bases). CDR3 length: 14 amino acids. Trimming removed 7 bases at V and 3 bases at J, with 17 bases between. Germline loops: CDR1 SGHRS, CDR2 YFSETQ. Here the CDR3 DNA reads TGCGCCAGCCATGGGGGCAGTGGCAACTACGAGCAGTACTTC. Protein: CASHGGSGNYEQYF.

This chain connects TRBV5-1 to TRBJ2-7; 11 nucleotides align to TRBD2. The germline V gene encodes CDR1 SGHRS and CDR2 YFSETQ. The CDR3 is 15 residues long. The ends lost 4 bases at V and 1 base at J; junction bases unmatched: 4. This CDR3 reads CASSLTSGKSYEQYF. Here the CDR3 DNA reads TGCGCCAGCAGCCTGACTAGCGGGAAGTCCTACGAGCAGTACTTC.

This chain uses TRBV7-9 with TRBJ2-3; D unclear. Deletions cut 3 bases from V and 6 bases from J, with 13 bases between. The CDR3 sequence is 14 residues long. The germline CDR1 and CDR2 sequences are SEHNR and FQNEAQ (reference sequence). For the CDR3, the DNA is TGTGCCAGCAGCTTCCGACCAAGCCGGGATACGCAGTATTTT. It is translated as CASSFRPSRDTQYF.

This clonotype was recorded a few times. V and J are TRBV18 and TRBJ1-6; 7 bases align to TRBD1. CDR1 KGHSH and CDR2 LQKENI come from the germline V gene. This CDR3 is 14 amino acids long. V was pared by 2 bases and J by 6 bases, with 1 base of the junction left unmatched. CDR3 loop: CASSPDRANSPLHF. CDR3 sequence (DNA): TGTGCCAGCTCACCAGACAGGGCTAATTCACCCCTCCACTTT. The whole variable domain, remainder taken from reference TRBV18 and TRBJ1-6, is NAGVMQNPRHLVRRRGQEARLRCSPMKGHSHVYWYRQLPEEGLKFMVYLQKENIIDESGMPKERFSAEFPKEGPSILRIQQVVRGDSAAYFCASSPDRANSPLHFGNGTRLTVT.

The chain joins TRBV10-3 to TRBJ2-7; 12 bases match TRBD2. With 6 bases clipped from V and 6 bases from J, the junction kept 6 bases outside the gene matches. Germline V gene data show CDR1 as ENHRY and CDR2 as SYGVKD. The CDR3 totals 14 residues. CDR3 amino acids: CAIRKLAGGPEQYF. The CDR3 nucleotides are TGTGCCATCAGAAAACTAGCGGGAGGTCCCGAGCAGTACTTC.

This clonotype was seen repeatedly, ten times or more. The rearrangement uses TRBV12-3 or TRBV12-4 and TRBJ2-7, with 10 bases lining up with TRBD2. The junction had 10 bases not matched to a gene; V was cut back by 6 bases and J by 2 bases. The CDR3 runs to 16 residues. In nucleotides, the CDR3 is TGTGCCAGCAGCGCCCCAGGGACTAGCGCAGCCTACGAGCAGTACTTC. It specifies CASSAPGTSAAYEQYF.